This T cell receptor (beta chain) originates from a study of CD8+CD57+ T cells in acquired aplastic anemia. The overall study: Average DNA yield from sorted CD4+ and CD8+ cells was around 3 ug.

In patients chosen for sequencing, flow cytometry had shown CD8+CD57+ cell expansion. This CDR3 is 13 amino acids long. The V end was cut by 6 bases, the J end by 8 bases, with 11 bases between. Germline-derived CDR1 and CDR2 are LGHDT and YNNKEL (reference sequence). TCR beta VDJ and CDR3 profiling used genomic DNA as template. TCRdb passed the reads through MiXCR, listing each CDR3 protein once. The table has around 500,000 distinct CDR3 sequences, around 33% seen once. Sequenced: sorted CD4+, CD8+, or CD8+CD57+ T cells (not recorded which) from PBMCs. The chain uses TRBV3-1 and TRBJ1-6; no clear D gene. This clonotype was sampled from a human donor with aplastic anemia. The CDR3 here is CASRGRRDSPLHF. The CDR3 region has the DNA TGTGCCAGCAGAGGACGGAGAGATTCACCCCTCCACTTT.